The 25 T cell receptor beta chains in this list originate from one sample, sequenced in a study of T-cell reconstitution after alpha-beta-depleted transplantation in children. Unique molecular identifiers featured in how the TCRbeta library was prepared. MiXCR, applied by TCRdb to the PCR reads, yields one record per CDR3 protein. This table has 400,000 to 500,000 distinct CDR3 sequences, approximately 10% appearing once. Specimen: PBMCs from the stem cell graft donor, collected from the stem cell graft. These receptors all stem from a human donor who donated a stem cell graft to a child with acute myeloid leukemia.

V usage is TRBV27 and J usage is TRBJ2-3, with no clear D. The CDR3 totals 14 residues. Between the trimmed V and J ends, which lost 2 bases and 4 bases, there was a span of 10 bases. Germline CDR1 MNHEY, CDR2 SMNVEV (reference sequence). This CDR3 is CASSLVGSPDTQYF. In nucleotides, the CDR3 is TGTGCCAGCAGTTTAGTGGGGTCCCCAGATACGCAGTATTTT.

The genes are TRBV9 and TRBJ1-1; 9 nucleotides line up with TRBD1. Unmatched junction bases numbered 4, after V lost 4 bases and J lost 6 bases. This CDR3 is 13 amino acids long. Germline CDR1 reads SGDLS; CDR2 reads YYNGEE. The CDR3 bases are TGTGCCAGCAGCATCCGGACAGGGGCTGAAGCTTTCTTT. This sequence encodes CASSIRTGAEAFF.

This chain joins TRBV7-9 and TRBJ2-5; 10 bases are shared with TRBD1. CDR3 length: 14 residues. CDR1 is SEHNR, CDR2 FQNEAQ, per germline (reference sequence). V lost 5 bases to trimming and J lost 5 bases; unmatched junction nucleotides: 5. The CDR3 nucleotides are TGTGCCAGCAGCCAACGGACAGGGGGGGAGACCCAGTACTTC. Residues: CASSQRTGGETQYF.

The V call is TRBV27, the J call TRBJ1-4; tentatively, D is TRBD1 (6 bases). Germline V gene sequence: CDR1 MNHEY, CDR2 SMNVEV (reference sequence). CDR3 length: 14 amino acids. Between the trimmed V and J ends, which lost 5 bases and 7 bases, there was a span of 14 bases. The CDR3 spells CASSPRGYGEKLFF. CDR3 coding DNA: TGTGCCAGCAGTCCCAGGGGTTACGGTGAAAAACTGTTTTTT.

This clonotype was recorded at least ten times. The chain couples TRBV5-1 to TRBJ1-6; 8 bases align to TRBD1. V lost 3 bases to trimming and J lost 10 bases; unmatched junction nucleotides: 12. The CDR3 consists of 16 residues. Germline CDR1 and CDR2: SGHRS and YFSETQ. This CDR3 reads CASSSQGADSGSPLHF. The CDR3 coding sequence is TGCGCCAGCAGCTCCCAGGGGGCCGATTCAGGGTCACCCCTCCACTTT.

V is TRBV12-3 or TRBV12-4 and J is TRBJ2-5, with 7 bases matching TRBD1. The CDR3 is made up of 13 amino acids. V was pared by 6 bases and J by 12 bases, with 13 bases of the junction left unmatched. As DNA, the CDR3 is TGTGCCAGCAGCCGTCGGACAGGCCCCCCGGAGTACTTC. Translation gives CASSRRTGPPEYF.

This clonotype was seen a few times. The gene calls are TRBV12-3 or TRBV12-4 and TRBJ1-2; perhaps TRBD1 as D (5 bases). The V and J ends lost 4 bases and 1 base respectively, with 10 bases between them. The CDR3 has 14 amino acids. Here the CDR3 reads CASSSKRGNYGYTF. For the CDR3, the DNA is TGTGCCAGCAGTTCCAAGAGGGGTAACTATGGCTACACCTTC.

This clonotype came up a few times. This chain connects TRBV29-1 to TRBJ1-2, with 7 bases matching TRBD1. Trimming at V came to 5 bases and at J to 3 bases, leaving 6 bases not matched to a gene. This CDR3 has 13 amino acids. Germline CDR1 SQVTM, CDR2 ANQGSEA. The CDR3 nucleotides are TGCAGCGTTTCTAAAGGGGGCGACTATGGCTACACCTTC. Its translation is CSVSKGGDYGYTF. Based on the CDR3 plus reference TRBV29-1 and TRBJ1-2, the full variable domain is SAVISQKPSRDICQRGTSLTIQCQVDSQVTMMFWYRQQPGQSLTLIATANQGSEATYESGFVIDKFPISRPNLTFSTLTVSNMSPEDSSIYLCSVSKGGDYGYTFGSGTRLTVV.

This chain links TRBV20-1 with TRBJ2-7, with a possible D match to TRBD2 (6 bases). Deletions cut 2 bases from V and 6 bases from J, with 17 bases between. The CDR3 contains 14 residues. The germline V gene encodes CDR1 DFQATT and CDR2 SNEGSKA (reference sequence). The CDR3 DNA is TGCAGTGCTAGACCCCTAGCGCGGAAAAGCGAGCAGTACTTC. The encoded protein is CSARPLARKSEQYF.

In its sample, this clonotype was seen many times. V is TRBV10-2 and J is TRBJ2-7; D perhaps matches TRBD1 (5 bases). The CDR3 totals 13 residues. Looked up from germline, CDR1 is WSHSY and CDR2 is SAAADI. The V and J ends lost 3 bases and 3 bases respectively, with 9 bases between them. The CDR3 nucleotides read TGCGCCAGCAGTGAATTCAGGGACTACGAGCAGTACGTC. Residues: CASSEFRDYEQYV.

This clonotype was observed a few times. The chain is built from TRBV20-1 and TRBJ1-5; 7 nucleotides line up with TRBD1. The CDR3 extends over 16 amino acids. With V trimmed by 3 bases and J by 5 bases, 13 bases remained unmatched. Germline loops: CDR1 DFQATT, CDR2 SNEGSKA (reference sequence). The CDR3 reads CSARLRGTDPYQPQHF. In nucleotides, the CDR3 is TGCAGTGCTAGGTTGCGGGGGACAGATCCTTATCAGCCCCAGCATTTT.

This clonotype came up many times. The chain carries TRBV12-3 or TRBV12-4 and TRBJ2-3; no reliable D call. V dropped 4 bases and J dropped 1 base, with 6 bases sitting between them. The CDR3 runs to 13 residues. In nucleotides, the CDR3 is TGTGCCAGCAGTTCCCCTGGCACAGATACGCAGTATTTT. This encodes CASSSPGTDTQYF.

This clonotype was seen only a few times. The CDR3 sequence is CSASGANLNTEAFF. Here the CDR3 DNA reads TGCAGTGCTAGCGGGGCCAATCTGAACACTGAAGCTTTCTTT. The rearrangement links TRBV20-1 to TRBJ1-1; a weak D match, TRBD1 (5 bases). The CDR3 has 14 amino acids. The V gene's germline CDR1 is DFQATT and CDR2 SNEGSKA (reference sequence). Between the trimmed V and J ends, which lost 3 bases and 0 bases, there was a span of 11 bases.

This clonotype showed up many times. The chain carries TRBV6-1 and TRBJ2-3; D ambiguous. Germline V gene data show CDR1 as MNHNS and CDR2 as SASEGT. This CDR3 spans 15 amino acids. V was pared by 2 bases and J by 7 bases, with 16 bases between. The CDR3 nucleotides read TGTGCCAGCAGTGAATTATCTTTATCGCAATATACGCAGTATTTT. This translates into CASSELSLSQYTQYF.

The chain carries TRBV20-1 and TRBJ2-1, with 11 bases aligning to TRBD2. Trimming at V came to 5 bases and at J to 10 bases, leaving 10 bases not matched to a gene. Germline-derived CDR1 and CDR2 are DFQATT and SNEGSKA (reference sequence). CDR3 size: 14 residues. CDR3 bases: TGCAGTGCTGACCCGGGACTAGCGGTAAGAGAGCAGTTCTTC. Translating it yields CSADPGLAVREQFF.

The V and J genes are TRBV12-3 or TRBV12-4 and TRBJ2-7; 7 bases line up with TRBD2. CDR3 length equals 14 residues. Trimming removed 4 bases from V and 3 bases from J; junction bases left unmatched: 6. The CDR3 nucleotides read TGTGCCAGCAGTTCCAACAGCGGGAACTACGAGCAGTACTTC. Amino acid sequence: CASSSNSGNYEQYF.

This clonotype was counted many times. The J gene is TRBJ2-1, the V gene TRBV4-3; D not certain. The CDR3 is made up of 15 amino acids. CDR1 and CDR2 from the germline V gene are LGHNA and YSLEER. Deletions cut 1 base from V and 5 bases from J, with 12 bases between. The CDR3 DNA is TGCGCCAGCAGCCAAGTTTCTACTGGGAACAATGAGCAGTTCTTC. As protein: CASSQVSTGNNEQFF.

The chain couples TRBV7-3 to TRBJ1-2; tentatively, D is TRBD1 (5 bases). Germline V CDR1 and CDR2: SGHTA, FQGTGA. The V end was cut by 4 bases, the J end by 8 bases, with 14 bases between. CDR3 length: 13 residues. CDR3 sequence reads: CASSSQDGVGYTF. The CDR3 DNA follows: TGTGCCAGCAGCTCACAGGACGGGGTCGGCTACACCTTC.

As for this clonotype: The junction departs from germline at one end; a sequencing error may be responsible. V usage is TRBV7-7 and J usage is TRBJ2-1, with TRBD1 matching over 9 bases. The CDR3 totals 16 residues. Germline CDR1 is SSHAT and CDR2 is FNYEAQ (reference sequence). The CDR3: CASSSSPRDRDNEQFF. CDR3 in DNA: TGTGCTAGCAGCTCGTCTCCCCGGGACAGGGACAATGAGCAGTTCTTC.

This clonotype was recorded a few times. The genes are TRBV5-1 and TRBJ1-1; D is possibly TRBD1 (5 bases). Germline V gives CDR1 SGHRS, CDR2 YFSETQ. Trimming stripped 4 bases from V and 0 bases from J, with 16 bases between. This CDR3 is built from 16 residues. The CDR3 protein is CASSADSRYVNTEAFF. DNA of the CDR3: TGCGCCAGCAGCGCCGACAGTCGATACGTGAACACTGAAGCTTTCTTT.

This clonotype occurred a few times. This CDR3 is CASSQGVYNSPLHF. The CDR3 nucleotides are TGTGCCAGCAGTCAGGGAGTTTATAATTCACCCCTCCACTTT. The V and J genes are TRBV6-1 and TRBJ1-6; D might be TRBD1 (5 bases). Trimming removed 5 bases at V and 4 bases at J, with 9 bases between. Germline values: CDR1 MNHNS, CDR2 SASEGT. This CDR3 is 14 amino acids long.

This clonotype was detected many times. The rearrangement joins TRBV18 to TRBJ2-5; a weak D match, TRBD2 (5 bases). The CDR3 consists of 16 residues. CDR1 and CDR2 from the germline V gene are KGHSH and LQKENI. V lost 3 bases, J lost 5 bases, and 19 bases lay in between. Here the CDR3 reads CASSPFGNPTGETQYF. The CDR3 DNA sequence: TGTGCCAGCTCACCTTTCGGGAACCCAACCGGGGAGACCCAGTACTTC.

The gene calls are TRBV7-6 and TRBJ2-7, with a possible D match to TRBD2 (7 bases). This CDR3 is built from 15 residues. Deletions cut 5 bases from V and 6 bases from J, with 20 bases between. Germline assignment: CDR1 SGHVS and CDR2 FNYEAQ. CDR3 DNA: TGTGCCAGCAGCCCAGGTGGGGGGGCGCGGCTCGAGCAGTACTTC. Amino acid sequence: CASSPGGGARLEQYF.

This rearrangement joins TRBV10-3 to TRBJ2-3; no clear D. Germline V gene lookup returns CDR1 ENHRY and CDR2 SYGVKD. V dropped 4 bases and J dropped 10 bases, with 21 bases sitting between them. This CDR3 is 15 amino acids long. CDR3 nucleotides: TGTGCCATCAGTGCGACCCTACCATCCATTGAATCGCAGTATTTT. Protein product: CAISATLPSIESQYF.

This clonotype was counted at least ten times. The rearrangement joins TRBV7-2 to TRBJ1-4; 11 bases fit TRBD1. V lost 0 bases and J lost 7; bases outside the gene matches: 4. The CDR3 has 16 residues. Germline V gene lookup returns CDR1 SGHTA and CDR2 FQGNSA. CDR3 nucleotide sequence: TGTGCCAGCAGCTTAGCGGGGACAGGGGGTGGTGAAAAACTGTTTTTT. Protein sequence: CASSLAGTGGGEKLFF.